A selection of T cell receptor beta chains follows, all from one sample in a study of T-cell reconstitution after alpha-beta-depleted transplantation in children. Each CDR3 protein gets one entry after TCRdb re-called the PCR reads with MiXCR. Among a few hundred thousand distinct CDR3 sequences listed, 10% to 15% were seen once. Specimen: PBMCs, mostly from graft donor cells, collected 360 days after TCRalphabeta/CD19-depleted stem cell transplant. Source of these receptors: a male patient between 5 and 17 years old who had a stem cell transplant for acute myeloid leukemia, so the T cells may come from the graft donor. The CDR3 runs from the conserved cysteine through the conserved F or W. The D gene is left open where the match is weak. The size field is filled for only some rows; it gives once, few, many or a size class.

d_call: TRBD1; v_call: TRBV12-3/TRBV12-4; j_call: TRBJ2-7; clone_size: few; cdr3_aa: CASRVQGANEQYF; cdr3_nt: TGTGCCAGCAGGGTACAGGGGGCCAACGAGCAGTACTTC
d_call: .; v_call: TRBV10-3; j_call: TRBJ2-5; clone_size: .; cdr3_aa: CAISESAGRRETQYF; cdr3_nt: TGTGCCATCAGTGAGTCGGCAGGGAGGAGGGAGACCCAGTACTTC
d_call: TRBD2; v_call: TRBV20-1; j_call: TRBJ2-1; clone_size: many; cdr3_aa: CSVRLAGSEQFF; cdr3_nt: TGCAGTGTCAGGCTAGCGGGATCTGAGCAGTTCTTC
d_call: .; v_call: TRBV28; j_call: TRBJ2-7; clone_size: few; cdr3_aa: CASSFLPEGREQYF; cdr3_nt: TGTGCCAGCAGTTTTCTCCCCGAAGGTCGCGAGCAGTACTTC
d_call: .; v_call: TRBV25-1; j_call: TRBJ1-5; clone_size: few; cdr3_aa: CASSELLGDNQPQHF; cdr3_nt: TGTGCCAGCAGTGAATTGCTGGGAGACAATCAGCCCCAGCATTTT
d_call: TRBD1; v_call: TRBV19; j_call: TRBJ2-6; clone_size: few; cdr3_aa: CASRDRAGANVLTF; cdr3_nt: TGTGCCAGCAGAGACAGGGCTGGGGCCAACGTCCTGACTTTC
d_call: TRBD2; v_call: TRBV5-1; j_call: TRBJ2-5; clone_size: .; cdr3_aa: CASSSGLAGVGTQYF; cdr3_nt: TGCGCCAGCAGCTCGGGACTAGCGGGAGTAGGGACCCAGTACTTC
d_call: .; v_call: TRBV28; j_call: TRBJ1-6; clone_size: .; cdr3_aa: CASSLARTRSSYNSPLHF; cdr3_nt: TGTGCCAGCAGTCTAGCCCGGACACGGAGCTCCTATAATTCACCCCTCCACTTT
d_call: TRBD2; v_call: TRBV5-6; j_call: TRBJ2-1; clone_size: .; cdr3_aa: CASSLDGLAGYNEQFF; cdr3_nt: TGTGCCAGCAGCTTGGACGGGCTAGCGGGGTACAATGAGCAGTTCTTC
d_call: .; v_call: TRBV29-1; j_call: TRBJ1-2; clone_size: .; cdr3_aa: CSVEQGAYGYTF; cdr3_nt: TGCAGCGTTGAACAGGGCGCCTATGGCTACACCTTC
d_call: TRBD2; v_call: TRBV5-1; j_call: TRBJ2-7; clone_size: once; cdr3_aa: CASSPTGTSGITYEQYF; cdr3_nt: TGCGCCAGCAGCCCTACCGGGACTAGCGGAATTACCTACGAGCAGTACTTC
d_call: .; v_call: TRBV12-3/TRBV12-4; j_call: TRBJ1-1; clone_size: few; cdr3_aa: CASSFLLVNTEAFF; cdr3_nt: TGTGCCAGCAGTTTTTTACTCGTGAACACTGAAGCTTTCTTT
d_call: .; v_call: TRBV18; j_call: TRBJ2-2; clone_size: few; cdr3_aa: CASSPWAHTGELFF; cdr3_nt: TGTGCCAGCTCACCATGGGCGCACACCGGGGAGCTGTTTTTT
d_call: .; v_call: TRBV29-1; j_call: TRBJ2-2; clone_size: many; cdr3_aa: CSVSGAGELFF; cdr3_nt: TGCAGCGTTTCAGGGGCCGGGGAGCTGTTTTTT
d_call: TRBD1; v_call: TRBV7-3; j_call: TRBJ2-5; clone_size: few; cdr3_aa: CASSTRTGIETQYF; cdr3_nt: TGTGCCAGCAGCACCCGGACAGGGATCGAGACCCAGTACTTC
d_call: .; v_call: TRBV5-6; j_call: TRBJ1-1; clone_size: few; cdr3_aa: CASSLERQQTFTEAFF; cdr3_nt: TGTGCCAGCAGCTTGGAAAGGCAGCAGACTTTCACTGAAGCTTTCTTT
d_call: TRBD2; v_call: TRBV11-2; j_call: TRBJ2-3; clone_size: many; cdr3_aa: CASSLGLGGTSTDTQYF; cdr3_nt: TGTGCCAGCAGCTTGGGACTAGGGGGAACTAGCACAGATACGCAGTATTTT
d_call: TRBD2; v_call: TRBV11-2; j_call: TRBJ2-7; clone_size: .; cdr3_aa: CASSSLVRSGAREQYF; cdr3_nt: TGTGCCAGCAGCTCCCTGGTTAGAAGCGGGGCGAGAGAGCAGTACTTC
d_call: TRBD1; v_call: TRBV7-2; j_call: TRBJ2-1; clone_size: many; cdr3_aa: CASSLGTGGSYNEQFF; cdr3_nt: TGTGCCAGCAGCTTAGGAACAGGGGGATCCTACAATGAGCAGTTCTTC
d_call: .; v_call: TRBV6-2/TRBV6-3; j_call: TRBJ2-2; clone_size: .; cdr3_aa: CASSYQSQGLGELFF; cdr3_nt: TGTGCCAGCAGCTATCAGAGCCAAGGTCTCGGGGAGCTGTTTTTT
d_call: .; v_call: TRBV18; j_call: TRBJ1-4; clone_size: few; cdr3_aa: CASSPPGGTNEKLFF; cdr3_nt: TGTGCCAGCTCACCACCGGGGGGAACTAATGAAAAACTGTTTTTT
d_call: .; v_call: TRBV27; j_call: TRBJ2-4; clone_size: .; cdr3_aa: CASSLSGRLLLAKNIQYF; cdr3_nt: TGTGCCAGCAGTTTATCGGGGCGTTTACTCCTAGCCAAAAACATTCAGTACTTC
d_call: .; v_call: TRBV28; j_call: TRBJ2-5; clone_size: many; cdr3_aa: CGSGLETQYF; cdr3_nt: TGTGGGTCAGGGCTAGAGACCCAGTACTTC
d_call: TRBD1; v_call: TRBV27; j_call: TRBJ2-1; clone_size: .; cdr3_aa: CASSFAGQGNNEQFF; cdr3_nt: TGTGCCAGCAGTTTCGCCGGACAGGGCAACAATGAGCAGTTCTTC
d_call: TRBD1; v_call: TRBV18; j_call: TRBJ2-1; clone_size: many; cdr3_aa: CASSPQGDEQFF; cdr3_nt: TGTGCCAGCTCGCCACAGGGGGATGAGCAGTTCTTC
d_call: TRBD1; v_call: TRBV24-1; j_call: TRBJ2-2; clone_size: many; cdr3_aa: CATTSSGQGNTGELFF; cdr3_nt: TGTGCCACCACCTCCTCGGGACAGGGAAACACCGGGGAGCTGTTTTTT
d_call: .; v_call: TRBV27; j_call: TRBJ2-7; clone_size: .; cdr3_aa: CASSFFQGWKYEQYF; cdr3_nt: TGTGCCAGCAGTTTTTTTCAGGGGTGGAAGTACGAGCAGTACTTC
d_call: TRBD1; v_call: TRBV23-1; j_call: TRBJ2-3; clone_size: .; cdr3_aa: CASSQSDRDLGTDTQYF; cdr3_nt: TGCGCCAGCAGTCAATCCGACAGGGATCTGGGGACAGATACGCAGTATTTT
d_call: .; v_call: TRBV20-1; j_call: TRBJ2-7; clone_size: .; cdr3_aa: CSAGSGRGVSYEQYF; cdr3_nt: TGCAGTGCTGGGTCAGGTCGCGGGGTTTCCTACGAGCAGTACTTC
d_call: .; v_call: TRBV20-1; j_call: TRBJ1-5; clone_size: few; cdr3_aa: CSALRFGGLGNQPQHF; cdr3_nt: TGCAGTGCTTTGAGGTTCGGGGGATTGGGCAATCAGCCCCAGCATTTT
d_call: .; v_call: TRBV4-3; j_call: TRBJ2-6; clone_size: .; cdr3_aa: CASSQDEAGANVLTF; cdr3_nt: TGCGCCAGCAGCCAAGACGAGGCTGGGGCCAACGTCCTGACTTTC
d_call: .; v_call: TRBV11-2; j_call: TRBJ2-7; clone_size: few; cdr3_aa: CASSLDSPNHEQYF; cdr3_nt: TGTGCCAGCAGCTTAGATTCCCCCAATCACGAGCAGTACTTC
d_call: TRBD2; v_call: TRBV7-2; j_call: TRBJ2-7; clone_size: .; cdr3_aa: CASSLSTSVLYEQYF; cdr3_nt: TGTGCCAGCAGCTTATCTACTAGCGTTTTGTACGAGCAGTACTTC
d_call: .; v_call: TRBV7-2; j_call: TRBJ2-1; clone_size: .; cdr3_aa: CASSRRITSGDEQFF; cdr3_nt: TGTGCCAGCAGCCGAAGAATTACCAGCGGTGATGAGCAGTTCTTC
d_call: TRBD2; v_call: TRBV7-2; j_call: TRBJ2-5; clone_size: .; cdr3_aa: CASSLAGTSVWETQYF; cdr3_nt: TGTGCCAGCAGCTTAGCGGGTACTAGCGTTTGGGAGACCCAGTACTTC
d_call: .; v_call: TRBV5-1; j_call: TRBJ2-1; clone_size: .; cdr3_aa: CASSALVSSYNEQFF; cdr3_nt: TGCGCCAGCAGCGCCCTAGTATCGTCCTACAATGAGCAGTTCTTC
d_call: TRBD1; v_call: TRBV29-1; j_call: TRBJ2-5; clone_size: many; cdr3_aa: CSALGGRETQYF; cdr3_nt: TGCAGCGCCCTAGGGGGCAGGGAGACCCAGTACTTC
d_call: TRBD2; v_call: TRBV6-2/TRBV6-3; j_call: TRBJ2-2; clone_size: .; cdr3_aa: CASSYSNSGRKKKEGSGELFF; cdr3_nt: TGTGCCAGCAGTTACTCGAATAGCGGGAGGAAGAAAAAGGAGGGGTCCGGGGAGCTGTTTTTT